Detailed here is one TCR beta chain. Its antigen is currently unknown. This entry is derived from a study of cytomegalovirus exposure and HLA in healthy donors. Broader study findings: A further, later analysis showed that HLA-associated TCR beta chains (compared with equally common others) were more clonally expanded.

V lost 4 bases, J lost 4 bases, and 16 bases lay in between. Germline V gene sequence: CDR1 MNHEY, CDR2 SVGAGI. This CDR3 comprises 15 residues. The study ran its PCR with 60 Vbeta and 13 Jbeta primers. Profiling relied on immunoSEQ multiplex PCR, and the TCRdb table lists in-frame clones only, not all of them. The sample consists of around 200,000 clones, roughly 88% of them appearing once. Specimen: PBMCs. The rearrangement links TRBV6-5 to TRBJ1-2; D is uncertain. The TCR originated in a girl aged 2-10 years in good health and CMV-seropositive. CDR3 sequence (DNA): TGTGCCAGCAGTTGGATTTTGGAGCCCCCCTATGGCTACACCTTC. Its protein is CASSWILEPPYGYTF.